This TCR beta chain was documented in a study of shared T cell receptors in the human thymus. This CDR3 region has 13 residues. Germline values: CDR1 WSHSY, CDR2 SAAADI. Trimming took off 2 bases at V and 3 bases at J, with 5 bases between the two ends. TCRdb's table, derived via immunoSEQ multiplex PCR, lists solely in-frame clones and lacks some. The table shows approximately 760,000 clones, with approximately 85% occurring only once. This sample was shared with a second study, whose subject was human thymus T cells. That paper adds: Corrective cardiac surgery supplied the resected thymus tissue. In thymic and blood repertoires alike, V and J usage looked biased.

This sequence was found in a girl under three years old with a congenital heart defect. The sequencing sample was made of thymocytes. The chain carries TRBV10-2 and TRBJ1-3, with D unresolved. This chain's CDR3 is CASSEGGGNTIYF. The DNA for the CDR3 is TGCGCCAGCAGTGAGGGAGGTGGAAACACCATATATTTT.